One sample yielded the 8 T cell receptor beta chains listed below, sequenced in a study of PD-1 blockade in classical Hodgkin lymphoma. Noted time point: cycle 4 day 1 (C4D1), after less than seven weeks of nivolumab. Each of the patients experienced relapse following autologous stem cell transplantation, and their brentuximab vedotin exposure differed. The protocol was immunoSEQ multiplex PCR, while the TCRdb copy is restricted to in-frame clones and leaves out a portion. The table lists roughly 100,000 clones, approximately 78% of them singletons, with 9.4% in the top ten. This specimen consisted of peripheral blood mononuclear cells (PBMCs), obtained before the fourth cycle of nivolumab. Receptors originate from a human donor with classical Hodgkin lymphoma.

The chain links TRBV28 to TRBJ2-2; D unclear. The CDR3 totals 14 residues. CDR1 and CDR2 from the germline V gene are MDHEN and SYDVKM. V gave up 5 bases and J gave up 6 bases, with 13 bases separating them. Here the CDR3 DNA reads TGTGCCAGCAGTCCCCCAGTAGGGCCCGGGGAGCTGTTTTTT. Translating gives CASSPPVGPGELFF. The full variable domain, rest sourced from reference TRBV28 and TRBJ2-2, is DVKVTQSSRYLVKRTGEKVFLECVQDMDHENMFWYRQDPGLGLRLIYFSYDVKMKEKGDIPEGYSVSREKKERFSLILESASTNQTSMYLCASSPPVGPGELFFGEGSRLTVL.

This clone was detected once. The V and J genes are TRBV18 and TRBJ2-5; TRBD2 matches 7 bases. Matching the DNA end better, TRBJ2-7 makes the J call doubtful. There are 14 residues in the CDR3. Germline V lookup: CDR1 KGHSH, CDR2 LQKENI. The CDR3 coding sequence is TGTGCCAGCTCACCACGGCGGGAGAGATCCGAGCAGTACTTC. This gives the protein CASSPRRERSEQYF.

This clone has only one observation. The V call is TRBV19, the J call TRBJ2-7; 7 bases are shared with TRBD1. V lost 5 bases, J lost 0 bases, and 7 bases stayed unmatched. The CDR3 is 15 amino acids. Germline V gives CDR1 LNHDA, CDR2 SQIVND (reference sequence). The CDR3 here is CASSDSGTASYEQYF. The CDR3 DNA reads as TGTGCCAGTAGTGACTCCGGGACAGCCTCCTACGAGCAGTACTTC.

This clone was picked up one time. The chain links TRBV2 to TRBJ2-3, with 15 bases identical to TRBD2. Germline loops: CDR1 SNHLY, CDR2 FYNNEI. V lost 7 bases to trimming and J lost 4 bases; unmatched junction nucleotides: 9. This CDR3 comprises 17 residues. CDR3 in DNA: TGTGCCAGCATCCCGGGACTAGCGGGGGGCGGGGCAGATACGCAGTATTTT. Translation gives CASIPGLAGGGADTQYF.

This clone is labeled as medium-sized. This chain links TRBV5-1 with TRBJ2-3; D gene ambiguous. The CDR3 has 14 residues. Deletions cut 1 base from V and 0 bases from J, with 6 bases between. Germline V gene sequence: CDR1 SGHRS, CDR2 YFSETQ. The CDR3 DNA reads as TGCGCCAGCAGCTTGTGGGGTAGCACAGATACGCAGTATTTT. Protein: CASSLWGSTDTQYF.

The rearrangement uses TRBV28 and TRBJ2-7; 10 positions match TRBD1. The length of the CDR3 is 15 residues. J gave up 7 bases and V 5 bases, and 11 bases lay outside the gene matches. Germline CDR1 reads MDHEN; CDR2 reads SYDVKM. In DNA, the CDR3 is TGTGCCAGCAGTAAAATGGGTGACAGGGGGCGGGAGCAGTACTTC. This encodes CASSKMGDRGREQYF.

The chain combines TRBV19 with TRBJ1-6; no clear D. V lost 5 bases, J lost 8 bases, and 10 bases lay in between. The length of the CDR3 is 13 residues. Germline V gene sequence: CDR1 LNHDA, CDR2 SQIVND (reference sequence). CDR3 nucleotide sequence: TGTGCCAGTAGTGCAGAGGAGTATTCACCCCTCCACTTT. Protein product: CASSAEEYSPLHF.

The V gene is TRBV28, the J gene TRBJ2-3; the match to TRBD2 covers 8 bases. The germline V gene encodes CDR1 MDHEN and CDR2 SYDVKM. CDR3 length: 18 amino acids. V lost 1 base to trimming and J lost 0 bases; unmatched junction nucleotides: 9. CDR3 amino acids: CASSLLLGGRSSTDTQYF. CDR3 in DNA: TGTGCCAGCAGTTTATTGTTAGGCGGGAGGTCTAGCACAGATACGCAGTATTTT.